The clone carrying this T cell receptor beta chain was counted only a few times. Just one base apart from a much larger clone, this may be a read error. Each CDR3 protein is one row after TCRdb ran MiXCR on the reads. Of under 300,000 distinct CDR3 sequences listed, roughly 12% are singletons. The sample comes from a study of T cell repertoires in cytomegalovirus infection. Germline lookup yields CDR1 SGHAT and CDR2 FQNNGV. V gave up 3 bases and J gave up 1 base; unmatched junction bases: 2. The CDR3 has 14 amino acids. The sequenced material came from PBMCs. The chain uses TRBV11-2 and TRBJ1-1; TRBD1 agrees at 7 bases. The clonotype was recovered from a human donor in good health (CMV status not recorded). Some clones in this sample may be carry-over from other donors' samples. The CDR3 sequence is CASSFRGGNTEAFF. CDR3 nucleotides: TGTGCCAGCAGCTTCAGGGGGGGGAACACTGAAGCTTTCTTT.